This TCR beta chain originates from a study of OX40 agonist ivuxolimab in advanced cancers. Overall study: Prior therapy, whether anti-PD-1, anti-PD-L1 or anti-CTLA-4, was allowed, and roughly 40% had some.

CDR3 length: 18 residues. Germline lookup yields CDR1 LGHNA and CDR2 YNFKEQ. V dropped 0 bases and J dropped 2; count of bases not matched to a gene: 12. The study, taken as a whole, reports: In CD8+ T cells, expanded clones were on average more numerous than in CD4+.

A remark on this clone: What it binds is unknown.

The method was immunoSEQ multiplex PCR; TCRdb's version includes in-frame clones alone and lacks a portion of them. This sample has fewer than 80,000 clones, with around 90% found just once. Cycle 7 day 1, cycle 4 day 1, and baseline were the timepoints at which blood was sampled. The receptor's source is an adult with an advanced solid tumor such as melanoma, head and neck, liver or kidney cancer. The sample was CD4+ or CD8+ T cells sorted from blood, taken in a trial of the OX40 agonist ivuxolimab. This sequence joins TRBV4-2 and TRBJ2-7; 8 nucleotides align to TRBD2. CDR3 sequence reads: CASSQEPHGRASTYEQYF. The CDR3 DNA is TGTGCCAGCAGCCAAGAACCGCACGGGAGGGCCTCAACCTACGAGCAGTACTTC.